Listed here are 20 T cell receptor beta chains from one sample, sequenced in a study of graft-versus-host responses after intestinal transplantation. Sequenced by immunoSEQ multiplex PCR; TCRdb stores in-frame clones only, minus some. The sample shows fewer than 9,500 clones, 33% of them seen only once. Stimulators, some 200,000 irradiated and violet-dye-labeled cells, were plated with some 200,000 CFSE-labeled responder cells. Sequencing was performed on alloreactive CD8+ T cells from a mixed lymphocyte reaction culture, taken before transplantation. Subset defined: CFSE-low proliferating T cells sorted from approximately 6-day pre-transplant mixed lymphocyte reaction (GvH or HvG direction). The receptors come from a human patient who was an organ donor for intestinal transplantation.

This clone is categorized as medium-sized. V usage is TRBV4-3 and J usage is TRBJ2-6, with D possibly being TRBD2 (6 bases). Trimming shortened V by 0 bases and J by 1 base, and 7 bases separated the two germline ends. Per germline, CDR1 LGHNA and CDR2 YSLEER. The CDR3 loop spans 16 amino acids. CDR3 DNA sequence: TGCGCCAGCAGCCAAGAGGCGGGATCTGGGGCCAACGTCCTGACTTTC. Protein product: CASSQEAGSGANVLTF.

CDR3 loop: CASSPSGSTPGQETQYF. The CDR3 DNA reads TGTGCCAGCTCACCAAGCGGCAGCACCCCGGGCCAAGAGACCCAGTACTTC. The chain uses TRBV18 and TRBJ2-5, with D possibly being TRBD2 (5 bases). The CDR3 loop spans 17 amino acids. V lost 2 bases and J 1 base, leaving 17 bases between the germline ends. CDR1 and CDR2 (germline): KGHSH, LQKENI.

Only a few counts were recorded for this clone. In DNA, the CDR3 is TGTGCCAGCAGCTTAGGCCTACAGGTCAGCTCCTACGAGCAGTACTTC. Encoded protein: CASSLGLQVSSYEQYF. The chain employs TRBV13 and TRBJ2-7; tentative D call: TRBD1 (5 bases). V shed 0 bases and J shed 0 bases, with 12 bases lying between them. This CDR3 has 16 amino acids. Germline CDR1 and CDR2: PRHDT and FYEKMQ (reference sequence).

This chain links TRBV7-2 with TRBJ2-7; 8 positions agree with TRBD1. Germline CDR1 reads SGHTA; CDR2 reads FQGNSA. The CDR3 contains 14 residues. After removal of 9 bases from V and 2 bases from J, the junction contained 9 bases not matched to a gene. The CDR3 protein is CARPTGQGTYEQYF. For the CDR3, the DNA is TGTGCCAGACCCACCGGACAGGGCACCTACGAGCAGTACTTC.

The chain has TRBV2 and TRBJ1-2; 8 nucleotides agree with TRBD1. CDR3 length: 13 residues. J lost 1 base, V lost 10 bases, and 5 bases had no gene match. In germline, CDR1 is SNHLY, CDR2 FYNNEI. The DNA for the CDR3 is TGTGCCATACAGGGGGTACTTAACTATGGCTACACCTTC. It yields the protein CAIQGVLNYGYTF.

This clone has more than one count but fewer than ten. This chain uses TRBV6-1 with TRBJ1-6; D unresolved. The germline V and J ends were trimmed by 6 bases and 9 bases, with 15 bases remaining between them. The CDR3 covers 14 residues. CDR1 and CDR2 (germline): MNHNS, SASEGT. The CDR3 DNA sequence: TGTGCCAGCAGCCCTTTGCATGCCGGTTCACCCCTCCACTTT. This translates into CASSPLHAGSPLHF.

The gene calls are TRBV9 and TRBJ2-7, with a possible D match to TRBD2 (6 bases). The CDR3 contains 13 residues. The V end was cut by 4 bases, the J end by 9 bases, with 17 bases between. Germline V lookup: CDR1 SGDLS, CDR2 YYNGEE. CDR3 in DNA: TGTGCCAGCAGCCCTGGGGACTCCCCGGGGCAGTACTTC. Protein: CASSPGDSPGQYF.

This clone was found a few times. The chain recombines TRBV4-1 with TRBJ1-1; 7 bases fit TRBD1. Unmatched junction bases numbered 7, after V lost 0 bases and J lost 12 bases. From germline, CDR1 is MGHRA and CDR2 YSYEKL. The CDR3 runs 13 residues. CDR3 amino acids: CASSQEGKTGPFF. The CDR3 nucleotides are TGCGCCAGCAGCCAAGAGGGTAAGACAGGGCCTTTCTTT.

This clone was seen only a few times. The V and J genes are TRBV28 and TRBJ1-2, with 9 bases lining up with TRBD1. This CDR3 is built from 17 residues. Looked up from germline, CDR1 is MDHEN and CDR2 is SYDVKM. V trimming: 2 bases; J trimming: 5 bases; junction bases outside the gene matches: 12. The CDR3 DNA follows: TGTGCCAGCAGTTTAGCCCTCGCCGGGACAGGGTTATATGGCTACACCTTC. As protein: CASSLALAGTGLYGYTF.

The chain couples TRBV4-1 to TRBJ2-7, with a weak D call TRBD2 (6 bases). Germline CDR1 MGHRA, CDR2 YSYEKL. The CDR3 spans 15 residues. Trimming cost V 4 bases and J 3 bases, with 16 bases left between them. CDR3 in DNA: TGCGCCAGCAGCCCCGGGGGAGCGGGCATCTACGAGCAGTACTTC. Its protein product is CASSPGGAGIYEQYF.

This chain links TRBV5-1 with TRBJ2-7; the D gene is possibly TRBD1 (6 bases). The V end lost 2 bases, the J end lost 7 bases, and 16 bases lay between the germline ends. The CDR3 consists of 14 residues. Looked up from germline, CDR1 is SGHRS and CDR2 is YFSETQ. CDR3 nucleotides: TGCGCCAGCAGCTTATCGGGGCGAGGGGGAGAGCAGTACTTC. Encoded protein: CASSLSGRGGEQYF.

The chain joins TRBV19 to TRBJ2-1; the D gene is possibly TRBD2 (7 bases). The germline gives CDR1 LNHDA, CDR2 SQIVND (reference sequence). V lost 3 bases, J lost 8 bases, and 17 bases lay in between. The CDR3 extends over 15 amino acids. The CDR3 nucleotides are TGTGCCAGTAGTATTGGGGGGGCCCAGCGGCATGAGCAGTTCTTC. Its translation is CASSIGGAQRHEQFF.

CDR3 loop: CASSPTTTHTQYF. CDR3 coding DNA: TGTGCCAGCAGCCCCACGACTACCCATACGCAGTATTTT. The V call is TRBV7-9, the J call TRBJ2-3; tentative D call: TRBD2 (5 bases). Germline V gene lookup returns CDR1 SEHNR and CDR2 FQNEAQ (reference sequence). The ends were cut back, 5 bases at V and 7 bases at J, with 13 bases in the middle. The CDR3 loop spans 13 amino acids.

This clone is classed as medium-sized. J is TRBJ2-7 and V is TRBV19; D remains ambiguous. Trimming removed 5 bases at V and 5 bases at J, with 16 bases between. This CDR3 has 14 amino acids. CDR1 and CDR2 (germline): LNHDA, SQIVND (reference sequence). The CDR3 is CASSQAYLGHEQYF. The DNA of the CDR3 is TGTGCCAGTAGTCAGGCTTATCTCGGCCACGAGCAGTACTTC. Together with reference TRBV19 and TRBJ2-7, the CDR3 gives the full variable domain: DGGITQSPKYLFRKEGQNVTLSCEQNLNHDAMYWYRQDPGQGLRLIYYSQIVNDFQKGDIAEGYSVSREKKESFPLTVTSAQKNPTAFYLCASSQAYLGHEQYFGPGTRLTVT.

This clone was detected only a few times. J is TRBJ1-1 and V is TRBV18, with 8 bases lining up with TRBD1. CDR3 length equals 15 residues. The germline gives CDR1 KGHSH, CDR2 LQKENI. V lost 4 bases and J lost 3; bases outside the gene matches: 7. The CDR3 loop is CASSQVPGQDTEAFF. The CDR3, as DNA: TGTGCCAGCTCACAAGTTCCGGGACAGGACACTGAAGCTTTCTTT.

This clone was picked up a small number of times. The chain carries TRBV9 and TRBJ2-7; 10 bases are shared with TRBD1. This CDR3 contains 14 residues. CDR1 and CDR2 from the germline V gene are SGDLS and YYNGEE. With 2 bases clipped from V and 6 bases from J, the junction kept 5 bases outside the gene matches. The CDR3 loop reads CASSVAGTGAEQYF. The CDR3 DNA is TGTGCCAGCAGCGTCGCCGGGACAGGGGCCGAGCAGTACTTC.

This chain connects TRBV5-1 to TRBJ1-1; D might be TRBD1 (6 bases). Trimming cost V 1 base and J 10 bases, with 14 bases left between them. CDR1 is SGHRS, CDR2 YFSETQ, per germline. This CDR3 spans 13 amino acids. The CDR3 region is CASSLTSQGRAFF. The CDR3 nucleotides read TGCGCCAGCAGCTTGACCTCACAGGGAAGAGCTTTCTTT. The full variable domain, with the rest looked up from reference TRBV5-1 and TRBJ1-1, is KAGVTQTPRYLIKTRGQQVTLSCSPISGHRSVSWYQQTPGQGLQFLFEYFSETQRNKGNFPGRFSGRQFSNSRSEMNVSTLELGDSALYLCASSLTSQGRAFFGQGTRLTVV.

This clone was seen a few times. The chain couples TRBV4-1 to TRBJ2-1; 9 bases are shared with TRBD2. The germline V gene encodes CDR1 MGHRA and CDR2 YSYEKL. The CDR3 sequence is 16 residues long. Losses at the gene ends were 1 base for V and 9 bases for J; bases not matched to a gene: 10. The CDR3 reads CASSQVIAGEAVEQFF. CDR3 DNA sequence: TGCGCCAGCAGCCAAGTTATAGCGGGGGAGGCCGTTGAGCAGTTCTTC.

This chain joins TRBV27 and TRBJ2-1, with D unclear. In germline, CDR1 is MNHEY, CDR2 SMNVEV (reference sequence). This CDR3 region has 13 residues. The germline V and J ends were trimmed by 2 bases and 4 bases, with 6 bases remaining between them. CDR3 coding DNA: TGTGCCAGCAGTTTAAGCGTATACAATGAGCAGTTCTTC. Translation gives CASSLSVYNEQFF.

The V gene is TRBV6-5, the J gene TRBJ2-7; 9 positions match TRBD1. The CDR3 is made up of 15 amino acids. V was clipped by 0 bases and J by 1 base; unmatched bases: 1. Germline CDR1 and CDR2: MNHEY and SVGAGI. CDR3 DNA: TGTGCCAGCAGTTACTCGGGACAGGGATCCTACGAGCAGTACTTC. Amino acids: CASSYSGQGSYEQYF.